Below are 8 T cell receptor beta chains sequenced from a single sample in a study of T cells in Graves' hyperthyroidism and ophthalmopathy (dated by TCRdb to the late 2010s). Receptors were amplified or captured by multiplex PCR. TCRdb records Illumina HiSeq 2000 as the sequencer. TCR beta CDR3 regions were amplified from RNA transcripts. For the first round of RT-PCR on the TCR CDR3, the HTBI primer set was used together with the Qiagen OneStep RT-PCR kit. Using fastp trimming at Q25 and MiXCR clonotype assembly, TCRdb reanalyzed the public sequencing data and kept in-frame beta chains. Merged by CDR3 protein, the rows form single entries marked with the most common genes and DNA. In all, the sample holds fewer than 350,000 distinct CDR3 sequences, and over 20% of those were seen once. Around 45% of the sample belongs to the ten largest clones. Sequenced sample: blood. The receptors were sampled from a woman in her forties or fifties with Graves' hyperthyroidism.

V is TRBV6-2 or TRBV6-3 and J is TRBJ2-2, with TRBD1 matching 7 bases. Trimming cost V 6 bases and J 6 bases; bases outside gene matches: 10. This CDR3 has 15 residues. The germline CDR1 and CDR2 sequences are MNHEY and SVGEGT. Written as DNA, the CDR3 is TGTGCCAGCAGAACGACAGGGACGGCAGCCGGGGAGCTGTTTTTT. Its protein is CASRTTGTAAGELFF.

At least ten counts were recorded for this clonotype. The rearrangement uses TRBV13 and TRBJ2-7; the match to TRBD1 covers 8 bases. This CDR3 has 20 amino acids. The J segment lost 4 bases and the V segment lost 1 base, leaving 21 bases of the junction unmatched. Germline CDR1 is PRHDT and CDR2 is FYEKMQ (reference sequence). This CDR3 reads CASSLAPWADRGSLGYEQYF. CDR3 sequence (DNA): TGTGCCAGCAGCTTAGCCCCATGGGCAGACAGGGGATCCCTGGGGTACGAGCAGTACTTC.

This clonotype was recorded many times. This chain connects TRBV11-2 to TRBJ2-2; possibly TRBD1 for D (5 bases). Germline V gene data show CDR1 as SGHAT and CDR2 as FQNNGV. This CDR3 contains 14 residues. The V gene lost 5 bases and the J gene lost 3 bases, with 10 bases spanning the gap. The CDR3 loop is CASSQTEYTGELFF. The CDR3 region has the DNA TGTGCCAGCAGCCAGACAGAATACACCGGGGAGCTGTTTTTT.

The gene calls are TRBV28 and TRBJ2-1, with D perhaps TRBD2 (6 bases). CDR3 length equals 16 residues. The germline V gene has CDR1 MDHEN and CDR2 SYDVKM. The ends were cut back, 7 bases at V and 2 bases at J, with 18 bases in the middle. The CDR3 DNA reads as TGTGCCAGCATCGGGGGAGGTAGCGATCCCTACAATGAGCAGTTCTTC. Its translation is CASIGGGSDPYNEQFF.

This clonotype was counted at least ten times. The chain links TRBV28 to TRBJ2-5; D gene uncertain. Looked up from germline, CDR1 is MDHEN and CDR2 is SYDVKM. V was shortened by 3 bases and J by 4 bases, with 9 bases between the two germline ends. This CDR3 has 13 residues. CDR3 nucleotides: TGTGCCAGCAGTTTCCCGCCAGGAGAGACCCAGTACTTC. This translates into CASSFPPGETQYF.

The V call is TRBV28, the J call TRBJ2-1, with TRBD1 matching over 7 bases. Germline V gives CDR1 MDHEN, CDR2 SYDVKM. This CDR3 has 14 amino acids. V shed 7 bases and J 4 bases; nucleotides not matched to a gene: 7. The CDR3 bases are TGTGCCAGCACCTTAGAGGGGGCATACAATGAGCAGTTCTTC. Translating it yields CASTLEGAYNEQFF.

This clonotype is a singleton in its sample. The chain links TRBV2 to TRBJ1-1; tentative D call: TRBD1 (6 bases). V was pared by 6 bases and J by 6 bases, with 8 bases between. The germline V gene has CDR1 SNHLY and CDR2 FYNNEI. The CDR3 loop spans 11 amino acids. This chain's CDR3 is CASRRQAEAFF. In DNA, the CDR3 is TGTGCCAGCAGGAGACAGGCTGAAGCTTTCTTT. Full variable domain (missing parts from reference TRBV2 and TRBJ1-1): EPEVTQTPSHQVTQMGQEVILRCVPISNHLYFYWYRQILGQKVEFLVSFYNNEISEKSEIFDDQFSVERPDGSNFTLKIRSTKLEDSAMYFCASRRQAEAFFGQGTRLTVV.

In this sample, this clonotype turned up a few times. This rearrangement joins TRBV6-5 to TRBJ2-3, with D perhaps matching TRBD2 (6 bases). The V gene's germline CDR1 is MNHEY and CDR2 SVGAGI. The CDR3 is made up of 18 amino acids. The ends were cut back, 2 bases at V and 3 bases at J, with 21 bases in the middle. The CDR3 DNA sequence: TGTGCCAGCAGTTACGAGGCCCCCGGGGGATTGAGGACAGATACGCAGTATTTT. Amino acids: CASSYEAPGGLRTDTQYF.